The 28 T cell receptor beta chains below were found in one sample sequenced in a study of beta chain features in type 1 diabetes (dated by TCRdb to 2017 to 2018). Libraries were constructed by the immunoSEQ multiplex PCR assay. The entire amount of isolated RNA was reverse transcribed using the High Capacity cDNA Reverse Transcription Kit, so the sequenced TCRB transcripts were expressed ones. Not all clones reach the TCRdb copy of this immuneACCESS table, which keeps in-frame sequences only. Checked studies attribute under half of the gap to unresolved V genes and leave the rest unexplained. The sample table shows around 300,000 clones, and about 11% are seen once. Of the sample, 0.015% falls within the top ten clones. The sample taken for sequencing was naive CD4+ T cells from blood. In the paper's terms, the cell subset or site label means: true naive CD4+ T cells. The receptors derive from a woman younger than 45 in good health.

This clone came up a few times. This chain uses TRBV4-2 with TRBJ1-5, with 7 positions matching TRBD1. Germline CDR1 is LGHNA and CDR2 is YNFKEQ. This CDR3 has 15 amino acids. Trimming removed 0 bases from V and 7 bases from J; junction bases left unmatched: 6. Written as DNA, the CDR3 is TGTGCCAGCAGCCAAGATGGGCAGGGGGGACAGCCCCAGCATTTT. Encoded protein: CASSQDGQGGQPQHF.

The chain uses TRBV27 and TRBJ2-5; D may be TRBD1 (6 bases). Trimming took 1 base from V and 5 from J, leaving 11 bases between them. The CDR3 totals 14 residues. The germline V gene encodes CDR1 MNHEY and CDR2 SMNVEV (reference sequence). The CDR3 spells CASSLLGAEETQYF. The CDR3 DNA is TGTGCCAGCAGTTTATTGGGGGCGGAGGAGACCCAGTACTTC.

The chain is built from TRBV2 and TRBJ2-5; the D gene is possibly TRBD1 (6 bases). Germline CDR1 SNHLY, CDR2 FYNNEI. V lost 10 bases to trimming and J lost 5 bases, with 23 bases between them. The length of the CDR3 is 15 residues. This CDR3 reads CATTRGRGNGETQYF. The DNA for the CDR3 is TGTGCCACCACCCGGGGCAGGGGCAATGGGGAGACCCAGTACTTC.

This clone occurred a few times. This sequence joins TRBV7-2 and TRBJ2-1; D perhaps matches TRBD2 (6 bases). Germline lookup yields CDR1 SGHTA and CDR2 FQGNSA. With 0 bases removed from V and 10 bases from J, the gap between germline ends came to 7 bases. The CDR3 sequence is 12 residues long. The CDR3 loop reads CASSLARGEQFF. The DNA for the CDR3 is TGTGCCAGCAGCTTAGCGCGGGGAGAGCAGTTCTTC.

This clone was seen more than once but under ten times. This chain links TRBV30 with TRBJ2-5; TRBD2 matches 16 bases. J gave up 5 bases and V 3 bases, and 6 bases lay outside the gene matches. This CDR3 spans 16 amino acids. Per germline, CDR1 GTSNPN and CDR2 SVGIG (reference sequence). The CDR3 coding sequence is TGTGCCTGGAGCCAGGGACTAGCGGGAGGGCGGGAGACCCAGTACTTC. It codes for CAWSQGLAGGRETQYF.

The CDR3 sequence: CASSLGTSGRANEQYF. In DNA, the CDR3 is TGTGCCAGCAGCTTGGGAACTAGCGGGAGGGCCAACGAGCAGTACTTC. The rearrangement uses TRBV5-4 and TRBJ2-7; 13 positions match TRBD2. This CDR3 region has 16 residues. CDR1 and CDR2 from the germline V gene are SGHNT and YYREEE (reference sequence). The trim removed 0 bases at V and 5 bases at J, leaving 5 bases unmatched.

The chain employs TRBV7-3 and TRBJ2-2, with 9 bases identical to TRBD2. The CDR3 has 17 amino acids. Trimming took 0 bases from V and 5 from J; bases not matched to a gene: 7. Germline CDR1 and CDR2: SGHTA and FQGTGA. DNA for the CDR3: TGTGCCAGCAGCTTAACCGGGGCTAGCGGGAAAACCGGGGAGCTGTTTTTT. It is translated as CASSLTGASGKTGELFF. Drawing the rest from reference TRBV7-3 and TRBJ2-2, the complete variable domain is GAGVSQTPSNKVTEKGKYVELRCDPISGHTALYWYRQSLGQGPEFLIYFQGTGAADDSGLPNDRFFAVRPEGSVSTLKIQRTERGDSAVYLCASSLTGASGKTGELFFGEGSRLTVL.

The chain recombines TRBV2 with TRBJ1-5; the D is unclear. In germline, CDR1 is SNHLY, CDR2 FYNNEI. This CDR3 is built from 13 residues. The V and J ends lost 7 bases and 6 bases respectively, with 13 bases between them. This chain's CDR3 is CASMGRSGQPQHF. CDR3 bases: TGTGCCAGCATGGGGAGGTCAGGTCAGCCCCAGCATTTT.

This chain uses TRBV28 with TRBJ2-1, with 9 bases matching TRBD2. The length of the CDR3 is 16 residues. From germline, CDR1 is MDHEN and CDR2 SYDVKM. Germline trimming cut 5 bases from V and 5 bases from J; bases unmatched to any gene: 10. In nucleotides, the CDR3 is TGTGCCAGCAGTCCAGGAGTTTCTAGCGGGAACAATGAGCAGTTCTTC. The encoded protein is CASSPGVSSGNNEQFF.

The rearrangement uses TRBV6-1 and TRBJ2-7; D may be TRBD1 (6 bases). This CDR3 contains 15 residues. In germline, CDR1 is MNHNS, CDR2 SASEGT. Trimming stripped 4 bases from V and 0 bases from J, with 13 bases between. The CDR3 here is CASSGRDTFSYEQYF. The CDR3 DNA sequence: TGTGCCAGCAGTGGACGGGACACCTTCTCCTACGAGCAGTACTTC.

This clone was counted a few times. The rearrangement uses TRBV5-4 and TRBJ2-3, with D maybe TRBD1 (6 bases). The CDR3 has 14 amino acids. Trimming took off 2 bases at V and 6 bases at J, with 13 bases between the two ends. The germline gives CDR1 SGHNT, CDR2 YYREEE (reference sequence). CDR3 sequence reads: CASSLPGAPDTQYF. The CDR3 DNA reads TGTGCCAGCAGCTTACCAGGGGCGCCGGATACGCAGTATTTT.

This clone was seen a handful of times. The rearrangement links TRBV2 to TRBJ2-3; the match to TRBD1 covers 7 bases. The junction had 5 bases not matched to a gene; V was cut back by 6 bases and J by 2 bases. Germline V gene data show CDR1 as SNHLY and CDR2 as FYNNEI. This CDR3 is built from 14 residues. CDR3 residues: CASSLTGYTDTQYF. The CDR3 DNA is TGTGCCAGCAGCTTGACAGGGTACACAGATACGCAGTATTTT.

This clone was counted between two and nine times. The rearrangement links TRBV28 to TRBJ1-5; 12 bases map to TRBD1. Trimming cost V 8 bases and J 0 bases; bases outside gene matches: 5. CDR3 length: 16 amino acids. Germline V gene sequence: CDR1 MDHEN, CDR2 SYDVKM. CDR3 nucleotide sequence: TGTGCCAGCGGGACAGGGGGCGATCATAGCAATCAGCCCCAGCATTTT. Translation: CASGTGGDHSNQPQHF.

There are a few counts of this clone. The chain has TRBV7-9 and TRBJ1-2, with 8 bases aligning to TRBD1. In germline, CDR1 is SEHNR, CDR2 FQNEAQ (reference sequence). J lost 8 bases, V lost 6 bases, and 5 bases had no gene match. The CDR3 consists of 12 residues. DNA for the CDR3: TGTGCCAGCAGTCGACAGGGGCAGGGCTACACCTTC. Protein: CASSRQGQGYTF.

Notes on this clone: One end of the junction is discordant with germline, which a read error may explain. The CDR3 nucleotides read TGTGCTAGCAGCGTATCTAGCGGAAAAGAGACCCAGTACTTC. Translated, it gives CASSVSSGKETQYF. V and J are TRBV7-7 and TRBJ2-5; 7 bases line up with TRBD2. This CDR3 has 14 residues. The germline V gene encodes CDR1 SSHAT and CDR2 FNYEAQ (reference sequence). The complete variable domain, with remaining parts taken from reference TRBV7-7 and TRBJ2-5, reads GAGVSQSPRYKVTKRGQDVTLRCDPISSHATLYWYQQALGQGPEFLTYFNYEAQPDKSGLPSDRFSAERPEGSISTLTIQRTEQRDSAMYRCASSVSSGKETQYFGPGTRLLVL.

This clone was counted between two and nine times. V usage is TRBV27 and J usage is TRBJ1-2; 8 bases are a match to TRBD1. Trimming removed 2 bases from V and 6 bases from J; junction bases left unmatched: 5. The CDR3 consists of 14 residues. CDR1 and CDR2 (germline): MNHEY, SMNVEV (reference sequence). This chain's CDR3 is CASSLDRGIHGYTF. As DNA, the CDR3 is TGTGCCAGCAGTTTAGACAGGGGTATCCATGGCTACACCTTC.

The chain is built from TRBV14 and TRBJ2-1, with D tentatively TRBD1 (6 bases). Deletions cut 0 bases from V and 10 bases from J, with 7 bases between. Germline CDR1 SGHDN, CDR2 FVKESK. This CDR3 contains 12 residues. The CDR3 region has the DNA TGTGCCAGCAGCCAAGAAGGGGGAGAGCAGTTCTTC. Translation: CASSQEGGEQFF. Variable domain in full (rest from reference TRBV14 and TRBJ2-1): EAGVTQFPSHSVIEKGQTVTLRCDPISGHDNLYWYRRVMGKEIKFLLHFVKESKQDESGMPNNRFLAERTGGTYSTLKVQPAELEDSGVYFCASSQEGGEQFFGPGTRLTVL.

In this sample, this clone turned up a few times. Here the CDR3 DNA reads TGTGCCAGCAGCCCAACACTCAAGGGCGGGACCGGGGAGCTGTTTTTT. It specifies CASSPTLKGGTGELFF. The chain is built from TRBV7-2 and TRBJ2-2; D might be TRBD2 (5 bases). The V and J ends lost 5 bases and 5 bases respectively, with 18 bases between them. There are 16 residues in the CDR3. Germline values: CDR1 SGHTA, CDR2 FQGNSA.

This chain uses TRBV9 with TRBJ2-4; 8 bases are a match to TRBD1. Germline V gene lookup returns CDR1 SGDLS and CDR2 YYNGEE. Trimming removed 0 bases from V and 5 bases from J; junction bases left unmatched: 10. CDR3 length equals 17 residues. This chain's CDR3 is CASSVATGTGSQNIQYF. CDR3 DNA: TGTGCCAGCAGCGTAGCTACTGGGACAGGTAGCCAAAACATTCAGTACTTC. Looking up the rest from reference TRBV9 and TRBJ2-4 gives the full variable domain: DSGVTQTPKHLITATGQRVTLRCSPRSGDLSVYWYQQSLDQGLQFLIQYYNGEERAKGNILERFSAQQFPDLHSELNLSSLELGDSALYFCASSVATGTGSQNIQYFGAGTRLSVL.

The chain uses TRBV4-1 and TRBJ2-1; 7 bases agree with TRBD2. The J segment lost 2 bases and the V segment lost 4 bases, leaving 11 bases of the junction unmatched. The CDR3 sequence is 17 residues long. Germline V gives CDR1 MGHRA, CDR2 YSYEKL. This CDR3 is CASSPNGAGVPYNEQFF. CDR3 bases: TGCGCCAGCAGCCCCAACGGGGCGGGAGTTCCCTACAATGAGCAGTTCTTC.

V gene TRBV5-1 combines with J gene TRBJ2-5; the match to TRBD2 covers 9 bases. The CDR3 totals 13 residues. The germline V gene has CDR1 SGHRS and CDR2 YFSETQ. This chain's CDR3 is CATTGTSSETQYF. CDR3 nucleotide sequence: TGCGCGACCACCGGGACTAGCAGCGAGACCCAGTACTTC.

This clone was observed a few times. This sequence joins TRBV30 and TRBJ1-2; 7 bases agree with TRBD1. CDR1 and CDR2 from the germline V gene are GTSNPN and SVGIG (reference sequence). The CDR3 contains 12 residues. V lost 4 bases to trimming and J lost 5 bases; unmatched junction nucleotides: 4. The CDR3, as DNA: TGTGCCTGGACAGGGGGGTTATATGGCTACACCTTC. It is translated as CAWTGGLYGYTF.

This chain's CDR3 is CASGLEGGVTEAFF. The CDR3 nucleotides are TGTGCCAGTGGATTGGAAGGGGGAGTCACTGAAGCTTTCTTT. The chain is built from TRBV7-9 and TRBJ1-1; D possibly corresponds to TRBD1 (6 bases). There are 14 residues in the CDR3. Germline CDR1 SEHNR, CDR2 FQNEAQ (reference sequence). With 9 bases removed from V and 4 bases from J, the gap between germline ends came to 18 bases.

There are a few counts of this clone. The chain recombines TRBV7-2 with TRBJ2-3; TRBD2 is a possible D gene (5 bases). The V end was cut by 1 base, the J end by 2 bases, with 10 bases between. From germline, CDR1 is SGHTA and CDR2 FQGNSA. The CDR3 runs 15 residues. The CDR3 DNA reads as TGTGCCAGCAGCTTAGTTACTAGTTCCACAGATACGCAGTATTTT. As protein: CASSLVTSSTDTQYF.

This chain joins TRBV9 and TRBJ2-7; the match to TRBD1 covers 8 bases. Germline V gene lookup returns CDR1 SGDLS and CDR2 YYNGEE. The CDR3 is 12 amino acids. Trimming removed 6 bases from V and 13 bases from J; junction bases left unmatched: 12. The CDR3 region is CASINSPGQAYF. Written as DNA, the CDR3 is TGTGCCAGCATCAACTCACCGGGACAGGCATACTTC.

This clone came up a few times. The chain has TRBV25-1 and TRBJ1-5, with TRBD1 as a possible D gene (5 bases). The length of the CDR3 is 13 residues. Per the germline V gene, CDR1 is MGHDK and CDR2 is SYGVNS. Trimming cost V 6 bases and J 4 bases, with 10 bases left between them. CDR3 protein: CASSATGNQPQHF. Here the CDR3 DNA reads TGTGCCAGCAGCGCTACAGGAAATCAGCCCCAGCATTTT.

This clone was counted only a few times. The rearrangement links TRBV27 to TRBJ2-7; D is unclear. V was trimmed by 2 bases and J by 6 bases, leaving 14 bases between them. Germline lookup yields CDR1 MNHEY and CDR2 SMNVEV (reference sequence). The length of the CDR3 is 14 residues. CDR3 nucleotides: TGTGCCAGCAGTTTAACAGCCGGCCCTGGCGAGCAGTACTTC. It specifies CASSLTAGPGEQYF.

This clone came up a few times. The V call is TRBV29-1, the J call TRBJ2-5; TRBD1 might be the D (7 bases). The V gene lost 5 bases and the J gene lost 7 bases, with 17 bases spanning the gap. Per the germline V gene, CDR1 is SQVTM and CDR2 is ANQGSEA. The CDR3 spans 13 residues. This CDR3 is CSVTRTGGATQYF. The CDR3, as DNA: TGCAGCGTTACAAGGACAGGAGGGGCGACCCAGTACTTC. The entire variable domain, with the rest obtained from reference TRBV29-1 and TRBJ2-5, is as follows: SAVISQKPSRDICQRGTSLTIQCQVDSQVTMMFWYRQQPGQSLTLIATANQGSEATYESGFVIDKFPISRPNLTFSTLTVSNMSPEDSSIYLCSVTRTGGATQYFGPGTRLLVL.